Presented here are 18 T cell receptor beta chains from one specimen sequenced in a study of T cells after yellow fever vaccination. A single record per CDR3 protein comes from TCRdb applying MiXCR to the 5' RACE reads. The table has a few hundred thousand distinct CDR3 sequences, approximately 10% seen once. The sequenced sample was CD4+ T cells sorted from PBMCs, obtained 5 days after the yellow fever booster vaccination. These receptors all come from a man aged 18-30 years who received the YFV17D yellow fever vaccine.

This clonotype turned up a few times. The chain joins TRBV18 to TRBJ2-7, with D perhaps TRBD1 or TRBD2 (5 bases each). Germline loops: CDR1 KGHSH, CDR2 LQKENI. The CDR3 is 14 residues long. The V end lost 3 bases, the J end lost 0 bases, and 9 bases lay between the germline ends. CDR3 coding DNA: TGTGCCAGCTCACCCGGGACGTACTCCTACGAGCAGTACTTC. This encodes CASSPGTYSYEQYF.

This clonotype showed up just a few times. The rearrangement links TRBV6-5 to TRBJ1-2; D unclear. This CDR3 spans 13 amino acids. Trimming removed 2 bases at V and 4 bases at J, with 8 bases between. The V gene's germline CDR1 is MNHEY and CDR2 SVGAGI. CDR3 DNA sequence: TGTGCCAGCAGTTACGCGGGCGGCTATGGCTACACCTTC. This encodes CASSYAGGYGYTF.

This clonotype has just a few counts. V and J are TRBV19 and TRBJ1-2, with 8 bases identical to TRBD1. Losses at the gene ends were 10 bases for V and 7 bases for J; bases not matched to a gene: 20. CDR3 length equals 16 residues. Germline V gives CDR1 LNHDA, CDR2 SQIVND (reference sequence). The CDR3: CATRASQDRVVGGYTF. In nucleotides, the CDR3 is TGTGCCACCCGGGCTTCCCAGGACAGGGTGGTTGGTGGCTACACCTTC.

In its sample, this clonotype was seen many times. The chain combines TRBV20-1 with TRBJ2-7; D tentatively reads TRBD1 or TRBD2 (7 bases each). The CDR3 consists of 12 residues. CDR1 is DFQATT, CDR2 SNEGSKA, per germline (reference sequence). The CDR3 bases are TGCAGCTCAGCGGGACAGTCCTACGAGCAGTACGTC. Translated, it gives CSSAGQSYEQYV.

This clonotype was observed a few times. Here the CDR3 reads CASSDRQSNQPQHF. As DNA, the CDR3 is TGCGCCAGCAGTGATAGACAGTCCAATCAGCCCCAGCATTTT. V is TRBV10-2 and J is TRBJ1-5; D may be TRBD1 (5 bases). This CDR3 has 14 amino acids. Trimming took 3 bases from V and 3 from J, leaving 9 bases between them. Per germline, CDR1 WSHSY and CDR2 SAAADI.

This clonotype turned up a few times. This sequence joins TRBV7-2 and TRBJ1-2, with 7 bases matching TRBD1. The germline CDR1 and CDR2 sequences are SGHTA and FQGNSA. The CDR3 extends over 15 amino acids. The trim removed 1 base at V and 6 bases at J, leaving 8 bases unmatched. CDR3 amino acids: CASSLGRTGEDGYTF. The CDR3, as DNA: TGTGCCAGCAGCTTAGGGAGAACAGGGGAGGATGGCTACACCTTC.

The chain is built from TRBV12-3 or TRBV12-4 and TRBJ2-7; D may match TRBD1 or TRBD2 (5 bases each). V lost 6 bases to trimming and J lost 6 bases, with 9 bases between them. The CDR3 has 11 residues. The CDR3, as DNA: TGTGCCAGCAGCGCGAGGGGCGAGCAGTACTTC. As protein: CASSARGEQYF.

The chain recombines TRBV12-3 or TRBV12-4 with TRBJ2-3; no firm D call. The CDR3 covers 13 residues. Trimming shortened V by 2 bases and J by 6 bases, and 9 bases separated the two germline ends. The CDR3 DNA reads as TGTGCCAGCAGTTTAATGACTTCTGATACGCAGTATTTT. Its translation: CASSLMTSDTQYF.

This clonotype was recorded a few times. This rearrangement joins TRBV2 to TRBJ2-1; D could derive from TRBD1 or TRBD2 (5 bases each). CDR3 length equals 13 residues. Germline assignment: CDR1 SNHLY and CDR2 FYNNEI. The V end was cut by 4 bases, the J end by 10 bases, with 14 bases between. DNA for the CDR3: TGTGCCAGCAGTGGAGGGGTCTTAAGAGAGCAGTTCTTC. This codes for CASSGGVLREQFF. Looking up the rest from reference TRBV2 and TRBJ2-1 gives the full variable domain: EPEVTQTPSHQVTQMGQEVILRCVPISNHLYFYWYRQILGQKVEFLVSFYNNEISEKSEIFDDQFSVERPDGSNFTLKIRSTKLEDSAMYFCASSGGVLREQFFGPGTRLTVL.

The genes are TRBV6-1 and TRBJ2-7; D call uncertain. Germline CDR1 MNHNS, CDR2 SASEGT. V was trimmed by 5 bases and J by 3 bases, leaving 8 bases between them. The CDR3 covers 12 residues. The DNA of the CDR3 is TGTGCCAGCAGTTTGACAAGCTACGAGCAGTACGTC. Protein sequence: CASSLTSYEQYV.

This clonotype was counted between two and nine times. The CDR3 loop is CSARMGREETQYF. Here the CDR3 DNA reads TGCAGTGCTAGAATGGGGAGGGAAGAGACCCAGTACTTC. The chain uses TRBV20-1 and TRBJ2-5, with TRBD2 matching 7 bases. Losses at the gene ends were 2 bases for V and 3 bases for J; bases not matched to a gene: 3. Germline-derived CDR1 and CDR2 are DFQATT and SNEGSKA (reference sequence). This CDR3 is 13 amino acids long.

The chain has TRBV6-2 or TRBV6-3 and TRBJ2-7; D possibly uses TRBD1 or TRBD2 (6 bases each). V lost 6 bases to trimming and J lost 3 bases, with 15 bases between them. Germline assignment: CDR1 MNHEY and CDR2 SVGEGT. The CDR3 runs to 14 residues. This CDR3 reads CASSDGGRHYEQYF. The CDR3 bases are TGTGCCAGCAGCGACGGGGGCCGACACTACGAGCAGTACTTC.

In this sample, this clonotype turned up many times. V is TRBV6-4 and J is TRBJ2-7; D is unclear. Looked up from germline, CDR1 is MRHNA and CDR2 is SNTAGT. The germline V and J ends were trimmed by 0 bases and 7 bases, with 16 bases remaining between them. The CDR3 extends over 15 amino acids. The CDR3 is CASSDSGNEVREQYV. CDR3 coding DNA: TGTGCCAGCAGTGACTCGGGGAATGAGGTGAGGGAGCAGTACGTC.

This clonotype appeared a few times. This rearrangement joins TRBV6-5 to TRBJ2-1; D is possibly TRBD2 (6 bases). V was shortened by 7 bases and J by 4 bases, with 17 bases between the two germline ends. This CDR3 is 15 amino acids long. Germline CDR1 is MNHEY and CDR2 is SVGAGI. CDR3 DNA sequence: TGTGCCAGCACCCTCTTTGGTGGGGGGTACAATGAGCAGTTCTTC. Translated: CASTLFGGGYNEQFF.

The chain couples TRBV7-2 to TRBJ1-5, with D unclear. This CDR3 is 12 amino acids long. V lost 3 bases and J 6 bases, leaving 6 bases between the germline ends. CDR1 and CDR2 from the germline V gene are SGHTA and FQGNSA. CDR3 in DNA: TGTGCCAGCAGCTTTTATAGTCAGCCCCAGCATTTT. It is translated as CASSFYSQPQHF.

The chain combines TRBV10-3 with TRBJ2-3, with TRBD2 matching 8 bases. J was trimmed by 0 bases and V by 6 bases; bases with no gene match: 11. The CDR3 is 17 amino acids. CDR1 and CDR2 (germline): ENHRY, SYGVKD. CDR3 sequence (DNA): TGTGCCATCAGCAACCAACAGGGACTAGTTAGCACAGATACGCAGTATTTT. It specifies CAISNQQGLVSTDTQYF.

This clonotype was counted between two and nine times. CDR3 in DNA: TGTGCCTGGAGTCCGGCAGATACGCAGTATTTT. It is translated as CAWSPADTQYF. The chain uses TRBV30 and TRBJ2-3, with D uncertain. Germline V gives CDR1 GTSNPN, CDR2 SVGIG (reference sequence). The ends were cut back, 2 bases at V and 4 bases at J, with 4 bases in the middle. The length of the CDR3 is 11 residues.

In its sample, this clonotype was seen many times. The CDR3 spells CASSPSGGDGTQYF. The DNA of the CDR3 is TGTGCCAGCAGCCCCAGCGGGGGGGACGGTACGCAGTATTTT. This rearrangement joins TRBV7-9 to TRBJ2-3, with TRBD2 matching 10 bases. The CDR3 has 14 amino acids. The germline V gene encodes CDR1 SEHNR and CDR2 FQNEAQ (reference sequence). With 5 bases clipped from V and 8 bases from J, the junction kept 7 bases outside the gene matches.